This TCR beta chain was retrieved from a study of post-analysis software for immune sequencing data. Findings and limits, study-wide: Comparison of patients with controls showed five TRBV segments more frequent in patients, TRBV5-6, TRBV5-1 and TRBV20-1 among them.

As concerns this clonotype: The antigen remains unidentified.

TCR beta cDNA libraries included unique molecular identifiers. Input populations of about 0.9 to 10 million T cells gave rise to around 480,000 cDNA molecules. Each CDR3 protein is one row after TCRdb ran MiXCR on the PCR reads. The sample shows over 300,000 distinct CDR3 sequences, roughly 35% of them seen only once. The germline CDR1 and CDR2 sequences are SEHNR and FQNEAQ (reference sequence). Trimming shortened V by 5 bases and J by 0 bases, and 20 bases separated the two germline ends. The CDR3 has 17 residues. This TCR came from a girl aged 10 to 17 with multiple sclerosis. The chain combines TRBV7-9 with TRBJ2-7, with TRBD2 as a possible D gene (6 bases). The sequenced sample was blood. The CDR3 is CASSLSPGTDYSYEQYF. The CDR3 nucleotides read TGTGCCAGCAGCCTTAGCCCCGGGACGGACTACTCCTACGAGCAGTACTTC.